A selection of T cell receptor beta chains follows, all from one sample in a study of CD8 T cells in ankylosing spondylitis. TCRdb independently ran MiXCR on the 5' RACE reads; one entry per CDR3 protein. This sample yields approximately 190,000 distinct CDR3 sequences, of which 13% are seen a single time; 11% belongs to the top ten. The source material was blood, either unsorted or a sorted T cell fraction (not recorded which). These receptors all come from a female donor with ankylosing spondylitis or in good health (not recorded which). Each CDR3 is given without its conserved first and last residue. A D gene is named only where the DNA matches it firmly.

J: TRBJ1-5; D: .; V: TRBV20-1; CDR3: SAQAATGNQPQH
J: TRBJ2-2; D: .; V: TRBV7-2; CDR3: ASNYRANTGELF
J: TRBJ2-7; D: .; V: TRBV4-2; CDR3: ASSQDLLYDYEQY
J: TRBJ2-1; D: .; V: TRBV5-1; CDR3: ASSFAKGLYNEQF
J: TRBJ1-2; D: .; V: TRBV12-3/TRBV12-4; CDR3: ASTPREGDYGYT
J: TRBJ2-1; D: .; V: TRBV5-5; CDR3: ASSSLGGRGVNEQF
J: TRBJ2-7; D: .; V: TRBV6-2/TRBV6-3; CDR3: ASSYEYSEQY
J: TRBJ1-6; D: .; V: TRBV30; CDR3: AWTPTTTNSPLH
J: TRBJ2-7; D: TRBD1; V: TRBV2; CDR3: ASSDPGQGTGYEQY
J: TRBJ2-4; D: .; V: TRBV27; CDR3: ASLGGVINIQY
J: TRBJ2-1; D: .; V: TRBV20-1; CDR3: SAPNPGKDNEQF
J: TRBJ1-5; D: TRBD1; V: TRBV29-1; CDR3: SAGTGGGNQPQH
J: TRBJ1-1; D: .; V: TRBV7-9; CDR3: AGEGGYTEAF
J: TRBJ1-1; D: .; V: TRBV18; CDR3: ASSMVLALDTEAF
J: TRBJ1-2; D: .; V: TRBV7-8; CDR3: ASRPTGLGGYT
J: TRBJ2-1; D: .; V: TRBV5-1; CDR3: ASSSGALLNEQF
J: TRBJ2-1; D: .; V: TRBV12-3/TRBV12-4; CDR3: ASSLVLAQHEQF
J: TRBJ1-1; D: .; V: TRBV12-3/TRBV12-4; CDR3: ASSFGQNTEAF
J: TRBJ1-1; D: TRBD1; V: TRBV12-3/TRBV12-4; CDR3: ASSSQTGANTEAF
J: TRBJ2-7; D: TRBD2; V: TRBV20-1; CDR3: SARDSGSVYEQY
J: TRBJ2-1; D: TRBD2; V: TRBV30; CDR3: AWRDLAGGNNEQF
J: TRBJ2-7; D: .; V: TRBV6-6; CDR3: ASSYVVRSEQY
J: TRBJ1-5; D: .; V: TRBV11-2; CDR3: ASSQPHEDNQPQH
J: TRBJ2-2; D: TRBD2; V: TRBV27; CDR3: ASSLVAGGAGELF
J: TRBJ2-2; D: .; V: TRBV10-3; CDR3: ASESRSTNTGELF
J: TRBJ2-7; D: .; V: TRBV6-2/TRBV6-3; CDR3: ASREVVYEQY
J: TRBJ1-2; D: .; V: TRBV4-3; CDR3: ASSHGAGGAGYGYT
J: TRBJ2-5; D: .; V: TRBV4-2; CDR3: ASSQEGVPGETQY
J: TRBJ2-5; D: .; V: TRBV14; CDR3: ASSQEGTRWASETQY
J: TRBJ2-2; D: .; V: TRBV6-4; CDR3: ASSDGHTGELF
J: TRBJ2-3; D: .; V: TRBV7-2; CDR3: ASSLAGPRTTDTQY
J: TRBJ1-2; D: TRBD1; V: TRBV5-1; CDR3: ASSLGQDTTGGYT
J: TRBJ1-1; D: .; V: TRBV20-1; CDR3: SAPNRVFNTEAF
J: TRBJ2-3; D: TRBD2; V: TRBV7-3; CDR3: ASSPRLAGADTQY
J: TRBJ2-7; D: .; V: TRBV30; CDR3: AWTNNEQY
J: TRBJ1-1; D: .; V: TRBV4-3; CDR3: ASSRGAEAF
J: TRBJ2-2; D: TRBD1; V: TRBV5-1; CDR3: ASSSGQASGELF
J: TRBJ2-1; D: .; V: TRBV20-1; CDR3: SASVAYEQF
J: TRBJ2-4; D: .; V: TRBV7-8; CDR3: ASSLAVSPIPFAKNIQY
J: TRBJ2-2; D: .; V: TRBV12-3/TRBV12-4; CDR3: ASSLNSGVNTGELF
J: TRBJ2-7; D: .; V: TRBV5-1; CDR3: ASSLAPSRRDEQY
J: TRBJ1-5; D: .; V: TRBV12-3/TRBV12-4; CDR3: ATSGQHNQPQH
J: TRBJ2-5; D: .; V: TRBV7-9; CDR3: ASSPDRPQETQY
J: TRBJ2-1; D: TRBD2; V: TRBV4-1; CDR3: ASSPASGDNEQF
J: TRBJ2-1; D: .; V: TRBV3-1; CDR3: ASSQAAEAHEQF
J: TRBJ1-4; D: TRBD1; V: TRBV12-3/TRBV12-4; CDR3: ASSPDLPGQGNPEKLF
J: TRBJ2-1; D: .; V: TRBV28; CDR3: ASSAGGHNEQF
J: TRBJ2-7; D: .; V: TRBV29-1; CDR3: SVRRSLASYEQY